This TCR beta chain was profiled in a study of shared clonotypes between healthy human individuals. Study-wide points: Only a few donors were included, so the genetic and exposure-history diversity represented was limited.

Regarding this clone: The antigen is unknown.

TCRdb keeps only in-frame clones here, not all; method: immunoSEQ multiplex PCR. The table shows around 2,100,000 clones, with about 94% occurring only once. Naive CD8 cells were CD45RO-negative, positively selected for CCR7, excluding terminally differentiated effector memory CD45RA+ cells. Adult Caucasians living in Nashville, Tennessee made up all of the donors. The length of the CDR3 is 11 residues. Trimming shortened V by 6 bases and J by 5 bases, and 8 bases separated the two germline ends. Germline-derived CDR1 and CDR2 are SGHRS and YFSETQ. This clonotype originated in a man between 18 and 35 years old in good health. The material sequenced was naive CD8+ T cells sorted from blood. V is TRBV5-1 and J is TRBJ1-2; D gene uncertain. The CDR3 coding sequence is TGCGCCAGCACAATGGGATATGGCTACACCTTC. This sequence encodes CASTMGYGYTF.